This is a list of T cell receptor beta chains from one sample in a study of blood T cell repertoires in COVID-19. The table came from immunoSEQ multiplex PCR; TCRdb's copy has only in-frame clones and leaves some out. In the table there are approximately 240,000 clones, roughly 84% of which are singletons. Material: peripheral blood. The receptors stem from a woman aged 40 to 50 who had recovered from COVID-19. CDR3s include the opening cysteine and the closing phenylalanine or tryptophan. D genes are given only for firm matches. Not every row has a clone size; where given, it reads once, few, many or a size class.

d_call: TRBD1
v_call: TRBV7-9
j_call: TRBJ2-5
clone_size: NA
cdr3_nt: TGTGCCAGCAGCCTGGGGACAGCGCAAGAGACCCAGTACTTC
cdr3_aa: CASSLGTAQETQYF

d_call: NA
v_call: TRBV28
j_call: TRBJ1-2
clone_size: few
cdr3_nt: TGTGCCAGCAGCCGACTGCCCGATACTAACTATGGCTACACCTTC
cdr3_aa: CASSRLPDTNYGYTF

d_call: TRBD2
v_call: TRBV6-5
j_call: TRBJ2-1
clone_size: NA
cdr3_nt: TGTGCCAGCAGTTGGACTAGCGGGGGGGCCGGTGAGCAGTTCTTC
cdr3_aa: CASSWTSGGAGEQFF

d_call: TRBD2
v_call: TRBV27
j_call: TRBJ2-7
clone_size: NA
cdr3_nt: TGTGCCAGCAGTTCCCTAGCGGGGGGCACCTACGAGCAGTACTTC
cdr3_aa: CASSSLAGGTYEQYF

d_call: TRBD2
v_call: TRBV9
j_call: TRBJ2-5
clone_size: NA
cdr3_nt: TGTGCCAACACTTCCTTAGCGGGGGCCGGAGAGACCCAGTACTTC
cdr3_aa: CANTSLAGAGETQYF

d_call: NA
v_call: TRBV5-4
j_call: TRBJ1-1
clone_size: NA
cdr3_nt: TGTGCCAGCAGCTCGGAATTACGGGTGAACACTGAAGCTTTCTTT
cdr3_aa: CASSSELRVNTEAFF

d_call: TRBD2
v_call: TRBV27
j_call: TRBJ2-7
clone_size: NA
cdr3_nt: TGTGCCAGCAGAGCGGGGCGGCGGCCAGGCAACGAGCAGTACTTC
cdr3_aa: CASRAGRRPGNEQYF

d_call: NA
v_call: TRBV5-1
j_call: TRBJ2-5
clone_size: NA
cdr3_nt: TGCGCCAGCAGCTCTCTTTTTGGGGCCCAAGAGACCCAGTACTTC
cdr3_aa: CASSSLFGAQETQYF

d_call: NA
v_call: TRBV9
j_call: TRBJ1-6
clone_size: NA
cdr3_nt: TGTGCCAGCAGCGTTTCAGGCGCACCCCTCCACTTT
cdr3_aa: CASSVSGAPLHF

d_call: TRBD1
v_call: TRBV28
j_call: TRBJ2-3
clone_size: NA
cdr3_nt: TGTGCCAGCAGTTCTTCCGGGACAGGGTACACAGATACGCAGTATTTT
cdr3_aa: CASSSSGTGYTDTQYF

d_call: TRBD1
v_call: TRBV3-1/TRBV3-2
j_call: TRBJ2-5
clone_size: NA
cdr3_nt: TGTGCCAGCAGTACCTCCGGGACAGGGGCCCAACTGGGAGAGACCCAGTACTTC
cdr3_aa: CASSTSGTGAQLGETQYF

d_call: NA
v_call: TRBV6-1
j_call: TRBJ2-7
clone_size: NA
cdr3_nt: TGTGCCAGCAGTGAAGTACAAATACAGGGTTACGAGCAGTACTTC
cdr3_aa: CASSEVQIQGYEQYF

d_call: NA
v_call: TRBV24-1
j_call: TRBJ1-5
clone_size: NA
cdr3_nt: TGTGCCACCAGTGATGACGACAGCCCCAATCAGCCCCAGCATTTT
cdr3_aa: CATSDDDSPNQPQHF

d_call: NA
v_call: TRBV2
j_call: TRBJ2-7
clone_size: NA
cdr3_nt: TGTGCCAGCAACCTTATAGGGGGATCAGAAGAGCAGTACTTC
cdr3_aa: CASNLIGGSEEQYF

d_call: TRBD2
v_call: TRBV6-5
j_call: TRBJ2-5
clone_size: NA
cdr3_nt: TGTGCCAGCTCGGCGGGGGGGCGAGAGACCCAGTACTTC
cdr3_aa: CASSAGGRETQYF

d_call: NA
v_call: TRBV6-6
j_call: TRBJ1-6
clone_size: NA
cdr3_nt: TGTGCCAGCAGTTACTCGAAGGACAGATACTCACCCCTCCACTTT
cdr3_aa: CASSYSKDRYSPLHF

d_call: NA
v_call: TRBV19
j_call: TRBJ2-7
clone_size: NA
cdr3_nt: TGTGCCAGTAGTATAGCCCAGACTGACGGGGCCTACGAGCAGTACTTC
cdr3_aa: CASSIAQTDGAYEQYF

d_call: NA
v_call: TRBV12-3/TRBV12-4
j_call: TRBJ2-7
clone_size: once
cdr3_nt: TGTGCCAGCAGTGTTACAGTAGTCGAGCAGTACTTC
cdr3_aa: CASSVTVVEQYF

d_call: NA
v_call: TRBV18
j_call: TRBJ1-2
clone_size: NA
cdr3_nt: TGTGCCAGCTCACCACCGTCCGCCTTTGGGAGGCTCGACGATGGCTACACCTTC
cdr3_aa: CASSPPSAFGRLDDGYTF

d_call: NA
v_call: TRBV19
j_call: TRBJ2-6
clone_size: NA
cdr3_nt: TGTGCCATAGGGGCGACTGGGGCCAACGTCCTGACTTTC
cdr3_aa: CAIGATGANVLTF

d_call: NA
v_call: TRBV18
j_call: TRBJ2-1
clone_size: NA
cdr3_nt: TGTGCCAGCTCACCGGAGGTACGGTACAATGAGCAGTTCTTC
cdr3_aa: CASSPEVRYNEQFF

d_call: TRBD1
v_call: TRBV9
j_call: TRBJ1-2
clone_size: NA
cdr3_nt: TGTGCCAGCAGCTTTCAGGGGGAGGTAGGCTACACCTTC
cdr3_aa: CASSFQGEVGYTF

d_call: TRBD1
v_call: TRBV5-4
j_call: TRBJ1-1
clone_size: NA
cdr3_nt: TGTGCCAGCAGGTCGGGACAGGGCAGCACTGAAGCTTTCTTT
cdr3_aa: CASRSGQGSTEAFF

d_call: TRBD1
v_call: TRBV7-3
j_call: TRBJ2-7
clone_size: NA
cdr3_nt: TGTGCCAGCAGCATATCCGGGACAGGGGGATACGAGCAGTACTTC
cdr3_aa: CASSISGTGGYEQYF

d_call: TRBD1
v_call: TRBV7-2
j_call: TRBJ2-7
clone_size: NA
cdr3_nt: TGTGCCAGCAGCCGCGAGACAGGGCCCTACGAGCAGTACTTC
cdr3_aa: CASSRETGPYEQYF

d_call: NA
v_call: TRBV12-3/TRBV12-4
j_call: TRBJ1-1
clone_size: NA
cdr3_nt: TGTGCCAGCAGTTGGAGGGTTGACACTGAAGCTTTCTTT
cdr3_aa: CASSWRVDTEAFF

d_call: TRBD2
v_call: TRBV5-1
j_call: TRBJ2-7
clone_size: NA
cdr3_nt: TGCGCCAGCAGCTCGGGACTAAGTCCCTCCTACGAGCAGTACTTC
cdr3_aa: CASSSGLSPSYEQYF

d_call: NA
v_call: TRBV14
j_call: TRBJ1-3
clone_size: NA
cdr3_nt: TGTGCCAGCAGCCAAGACAATTTCTCTGGAAACACCATATATTTT
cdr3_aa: CASSQDNFSGNTIYF

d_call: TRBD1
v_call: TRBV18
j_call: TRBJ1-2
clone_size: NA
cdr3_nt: TGTGCCAGCTCACCGGGGGGACAGCTCTATGGCTACACCTTC
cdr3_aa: CASSPGGQLYGYTF

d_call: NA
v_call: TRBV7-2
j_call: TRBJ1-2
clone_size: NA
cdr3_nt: TGTGCCAGCAGCTCCCCCGGTCGGGGGGAGGGCTACACCTTC
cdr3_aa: CASSSPGRGEGYTF

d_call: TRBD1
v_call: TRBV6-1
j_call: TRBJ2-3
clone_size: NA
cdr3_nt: TGTGCCAGCAGTGACCTACAGGGGGCGAGCACAGATACGCAGTATTTT
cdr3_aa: CASSDLQGASTDTQYF

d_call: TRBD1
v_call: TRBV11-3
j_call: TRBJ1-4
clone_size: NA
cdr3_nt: TGTGCCAGCAGCATCGGGACAGGGAATGAAAAACTGTTTTTT
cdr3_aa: CASSIGTGNEKLFF

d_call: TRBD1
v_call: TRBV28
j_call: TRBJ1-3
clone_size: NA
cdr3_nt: TGTGCCAGCATTCGGACCAAGGGGGCGCACGGAAACACCATATATTTT
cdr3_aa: CASIRTKGAHGNTIYF

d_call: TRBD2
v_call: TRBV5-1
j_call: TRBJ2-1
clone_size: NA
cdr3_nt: TGCGCCAGCAGCTCTCTAGCGGGGGGGAAGAACAATGAGCAGTTCTTC
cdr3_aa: CASSSLAGGKNNEQFF

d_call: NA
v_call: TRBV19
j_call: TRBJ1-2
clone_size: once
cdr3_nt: TGTGCCAGTAGTATAAGTGTCGGGGTAAATGGCTACACCTTC
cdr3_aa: CASSISVGVNGYTF

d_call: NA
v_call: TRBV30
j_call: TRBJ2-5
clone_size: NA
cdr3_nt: TGTGCCTGGAGTGTGGTCGGAGTCGAGACCCAGTACTTC
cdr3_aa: CAWSVVGVETQYF

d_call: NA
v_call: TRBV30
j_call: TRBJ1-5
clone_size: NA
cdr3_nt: TGTGCCTGGAGTGTACGGTCTAGCAATCAGCCCCAGCATTTT
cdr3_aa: CAWSVRSSNQPQHF

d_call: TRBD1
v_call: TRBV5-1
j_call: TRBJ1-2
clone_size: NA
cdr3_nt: TGCGCCAGCAGCTTGGCCCCCGACAGGGACTATGGCTACACCTTC
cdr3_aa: CASSLAPDRDYGYTF

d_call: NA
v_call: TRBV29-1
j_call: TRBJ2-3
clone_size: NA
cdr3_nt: TGCAGCGTTGTACGAGACAGCAGCACAGATACGCAGTATTTT
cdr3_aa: CSVVRDSSTDTQYF

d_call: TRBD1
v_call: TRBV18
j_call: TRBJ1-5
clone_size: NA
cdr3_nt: TGTGCCAGCTCACCCACAGGGGATCAGCCCCAGCATTTT
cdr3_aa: CASSPTGDQPQHF

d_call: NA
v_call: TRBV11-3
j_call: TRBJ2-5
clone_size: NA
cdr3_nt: TGTGCCAGCAGCTTAGCCCTACCGACAGGAGTCCAAGAGACCCAGTACTTC
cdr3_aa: CASSLALPTGVQETQYF

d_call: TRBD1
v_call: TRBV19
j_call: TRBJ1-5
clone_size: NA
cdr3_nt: TGTGCCAGTAGTACGACAGGGAGCAATCAGCCCCAGCATTTT
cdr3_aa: CASSTTGSNQPQHF

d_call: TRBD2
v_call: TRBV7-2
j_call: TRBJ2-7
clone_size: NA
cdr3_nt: TGTGCCAGCAGCCTCTCTAAGCGGGGCACGACCTACGAGCAGTACTTC
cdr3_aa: CASSLSKRGTTYEQYF

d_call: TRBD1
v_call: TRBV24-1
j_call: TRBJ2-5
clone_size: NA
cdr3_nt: TGTGCCACCAGTGAGGGGGGACAGGGGTGGGTCGAGACCCAGTACTTC
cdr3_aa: CATSEGGQGWVETQYF

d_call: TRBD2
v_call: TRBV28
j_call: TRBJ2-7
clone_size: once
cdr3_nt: TGTGCCAGCAGTTCCCTCAGCGGGACTTGGGACGAGCAGTACTTC
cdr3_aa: CASSSLSGTWDEQYF